This passage covers 5 T cell receptor beta chains from one sample sequenced in a study of cytomegalovirus exposure and HLA in healthy donors. Produced via immunoSEQ multiplex PCR; TCRdb's table is partial and in-frame only. The sample holds about 65,000 clones, 85% to 95% seen once. Sample: PBMCs. The receptors here all came from a man younger than 35 in good health and CMV-seropositive.

The chain combines TRBV30 with TRBJ2-3; D not resolved. Trimming pared 4 bases from V and 12 bases from J, leaving 17 bases between. This CDR3 is built from 12 residues. Looked up from germline, CDR1 is GTSNPN and CDR2 is SVGIG (reference sequence). This CDR3 reads CAWNTLFTQQYF. The DNA for the CDR3 is TGTGCCTGGAATACCCTATTTACTCAACAGTATTTT.

The genes are TRBV6-5 and TRBJ1-2; tentative D call: TRBD1 (5 bases). The CDR3 spans 14 residues. The V end was cut by 6 bases, the J end by 6 bases, with 17 bases between. Germline V lookup: CDR1 MNHEY, CDR2 SVGAGI. The chain's CDR3 is CASRDMGGGDGYTF. CDR3 in DNA: TGTGCCAGCAGGGACATGGGGGGAGGTGATGGCTACACCTTC.

The V and J genes are TRBV4-1 and TRBJ1-3; D is uncertain. The CDR3 runs 15 residues. Trimming shortened V by 2 bases and J by 7 bases, and 15 bases separated the two germline ends. Germline CDR1 MGHRA, CDR2 YSYEKL. The CDR3 reads CASSQLYSAGNTIYF. The CDR3 nucleotides read TGCGCCAGCAGCCAATTATATTCTGCGGGCAACACCATATATTTT.

The CDR3 is CASSLAAGGSDTQYF. The CDR3 DNA reads TGTGCCAGCAGCTTAGCGGCGGGGGGATCAGATACGCAGTATTTT. The V gene is TRBV7-9, the J gene TRBJ2-3; 8 nucleotides match TRBD2. The CDR3 covers 15 residues. The V segment lost 0 bases and the J segment 4 bases; nucleotides outside the gene matches: 3. CDR1 and CDR2 from the germline V gene are SEHNR and FQNEAQ (reference sequence).

The CDR3 protein is CASSFTRGKWGNTIYF. The CDR3, as DNA: TGTGCCAGCAGCTTTACCAGGGGAAAATGGGGAAACACCATATATTTT. The genes are TRBV7-2 and TRBJ1-3; TRBD1 is a possible D gene (6 bases). Germline loops: CDR1 SGHTA, CDR2 FQGNSA. This CDR3 spans 16 amino acids. V was trimmed by 3 bases and J by 4 bases, leaving 16 bases between them. The whole variable domain, remainder taken from reference TRBV7-2 and TRBJ1-3, is GAGVSQSPSNKVTEKGKDVELRCDPISGHTALYWYRQSLGQGLEFLIYFQGNSAPDKSGLPSDRFSAERTGGSVSTLTIQRTQQEDSAVYLCASSFTRGKWGNTIYFGEGSWLTVV.